These 9 T cell receptor beta chains were all obtained from the same sample, sequenced in a study of identical twins. MiXCR was run by TCRdb on the 5' RACE reads, yielding one entry per CDR3 protein. In the table there are 1.5 million to 2 million distinct CDR3 sequences, about 31% of which are singletons. The sequenced sample consisted of cord blood. The receptors originated from a newborn girl in good health.

This clonotype was detected a few times. V gene TRBV5-1 combines with J gene TRBJ1-5, with D maybe TRBD1 (6 bases). V dropped 10 bases and J dropped 5 bases, with 13 bases sitting between them. CDR1 and CDR2 (germline): SGHRS, YFSETQ. CDR3 length equals 12 residues. The CDR3 DNA is TGCGCCGGAGGACAGCCGGATCAGCCCCAGCATTTT. Protein sequence: CAGGQPDQPQHF.

Turning to this clonotype: Relative to the germline gene, one junction end is altered; a read error may explain this. V gene TRBV12-5 combines with J gene TRBJ2-3; a weak D match, TRBD2 (6 bases). Germline CDR1 reads LGHNT; CDR2 reads FRNRAP. This CDR3 has 16 residues. CDR3 in amino acids: CASGFRSGPSTDTQFF. The CDR3, as DNA: TGTGCTAGTGGTTTCCGGAGCGGGCCTAGCACAGATACGCAGTTTTTT.

The V and J genes are TRBV5-1 and TRBJ1-1, with D perhaps TRBD1 (6 bases). CDR1 is SGHRS, CDR2 YFSETQ, per germline. The CDR3 is made up of 15 amino acids. Trimming cost V 3 bases and J 4 bases, with 16 bases left between them. The CDR3 nucleotides are TGCGCCAGCAGCTCACAAAACAGGGAAGGCACTGAAGCTTTCTTT. Translation: CASSSQNREGTEAFF.

V and J are TRBV5-1 and TRBJ2-3; D may be TRBD1 or TRBD2 (5 bases each). This CDR3 spans 17 amino acids. Trimming left V 5 bases short and J 1 base short, with 20 bases between. The germline V gene encodes CDR1 SGHRS and CDR2 YFSETQ. The CDR3 nucleotides are TGCGCCAGCAGTCAAATGAACAGGCTCGGGGGCACAGATACGCAGTATTTT. This codes for CASSQMNRLGGTDTQYF. The full variable domain, its missing parts supplied by reference TRBV5-1 and TRBJ2-3, is KAGVTQTPRYLIKTRGQQVTLSCSPISGHRSVSWYQQTPGQGLQFLFEYFSETQRNKGNFPGRFSGRQFSNSRSEMNVSTLELGDSALYLCASSQMNRLGGTDTQYFGPGTRLTVL.

V and J are TRBV5-1 and TRBJ2-1; D is uncertain. This CDR3 is 18 amino acids long. Deletions cut 4 bases from V and 0 bases from J, with 20 bases between. Germline V gene lookup returns CDR1 SGHRS and CDR2 YFSETQ. The CDR3 loop reads CASSLPDRIESSYNEQFF. Written as DNA, the CDR3 is TGCGCCAGCAGCCTCCCCGACCGAATCGAAAGCTCCTACAATGAGCAGTTCTTC.

The J gene is TRBJ2-5, the V gene TRBV27, with D perhaps given as TRBD1 or TRBD2 (5 bases each). The DNA end is a closer match to TRBJ2-7, so the J assignment may be wrong. The CDR3 runs 14 residues. The germline V gene has CDR1 MNHEY and CDR2 SMNVEV (reference sequence). The CDR3 DNA sequence: TGTGCCAGCAGGAGGAGAGGGGTCTTCTACGAGCAGTACTTC. Its translation is CASRRRGVFYEQYF.

J is TRBJ2-3 and V is TRBV7-9; D call uncertain. In germline, CDR1 is SEHNR, CDR2 FQNEAQ (reference sequence). The germline V and J ends were trimmed by 1 base and 2 bases, with 10 bases remaining between them. This CDR3 region has 15 residues. The CDR3 spells CASSLDGLFTDTQYF. The CDR3 DNA is TGTGCCAGCAGCTTAGACGGGTTGTTCACAGATACGCAGTATTTT.

This chain connects TRBV20-1 to TRBJ2-5; 7 positions match TRBD2. CDR3 size: 14 residues. Trimming removed 7 bases from V and 7 bases from J; junction bases left unmatched: 15. The V gene's germline CDR1 is DFQATT and CDR2 SNEGSKA (reference sequence). The CDR3 is CSGDQSGTSGTQYF. The CDR3 nucleotides are TGCAGTGGGGATCAGAGCGGGACCTCGGGGACCCAGTACTTC.

Remarks on this clonotype: This may come from a read error, since a much larger clone is one base off. The chain joins TRBV29-1 to TRBJ1-4; D gene ambiguous. CDR1 SQVTM and CDR2 ANQGSEA come from the germline V gene. The CDR3 is made up of 16 amino acids. V was clipped by 5 bases and J by 0 bases, with 16 bases between them. As DNA, the CDR3 is TGCAGCGTTAGAGGGAGCCGGAGTGCAACTAATGAAAAACTGTTTTTT. As protein: CSVRGSRSATNEKLFF.